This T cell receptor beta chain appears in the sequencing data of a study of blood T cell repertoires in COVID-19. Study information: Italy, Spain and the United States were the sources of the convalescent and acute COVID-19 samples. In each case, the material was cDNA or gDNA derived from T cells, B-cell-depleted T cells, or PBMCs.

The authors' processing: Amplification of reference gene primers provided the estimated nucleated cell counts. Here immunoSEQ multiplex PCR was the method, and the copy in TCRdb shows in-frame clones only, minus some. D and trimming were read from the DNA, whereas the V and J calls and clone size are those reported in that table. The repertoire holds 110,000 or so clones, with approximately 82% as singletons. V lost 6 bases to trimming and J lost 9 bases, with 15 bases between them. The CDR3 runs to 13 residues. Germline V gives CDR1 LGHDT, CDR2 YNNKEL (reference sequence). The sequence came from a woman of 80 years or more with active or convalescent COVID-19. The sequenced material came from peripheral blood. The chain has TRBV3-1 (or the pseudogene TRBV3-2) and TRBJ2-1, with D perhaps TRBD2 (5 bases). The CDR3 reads CASRDERGGEQFF. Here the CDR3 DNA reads TGTGCCAGCAGGGACGAACGTGGAGGTGAGCAGTTCTTC.